Sequencing of this TCR beta chain was carried out in a study of T cell repertoires in cytomegalovirus infection. Study details: Used in the study were CMV epitopes, some recently identified and HLA-C-restricted, others well-studied and HLA-B-restricted. A matching HLA type, together with CMV infection, was signaled by public TCR beta signatures.

Overall study findings and caveats: Dominating the ex vivo response were TCR beta clonotypes that were CMV-specific and HLA-C-restricted. Carriers of CMV and the relevant HLA type were discriminated by public TCR beta frequency.

Concerning this clonotype itself: What it recognizes is unknown.

TCRdb fed the reads into MiXCR, producing one record per CDR3 protein. The profile covers roughly 920,000 distinct CDR3 sequences, with roughly 30% appearing a single time and 10% to 15% taken by the ten largest. The CDR3 has 13 residues. V gave up 5 bases and J gave up 8 bases, with 14 bases separating them. CDR1 is SGDLS, CDR2 YYNGEE, per germline. This clonotype originated in a human donor in good health (CMV status not recorded). Some clones in this sample may be carry-over from other donors' samples. The rearrangement joins TRBV9 to TRBJ2-1; possible D gene TRBD2, 5 bases. Specimen: cultured CD8+ T cells from PBMCs, collected from culture after CMV antigen stimulation. The CDR3: CASSGLALHEQFF. CDR3 nucleotides: TGTGCCAGCAGTGGGCTAGCTCTGCATGAGCAGTTCTTC. Supplemented by reference TRBV9 and TRBJ2-1, the full variable domain reads DSGVTQTPKHLITATGQRVTLRCSPRSGDLSVYWYQQSLDQGLQFLIQYYNGEERAKGNILERFSAQQFPDLHSELNLSSLELGDSALYFCASSGLALHEQFFGPGTRLTVL.